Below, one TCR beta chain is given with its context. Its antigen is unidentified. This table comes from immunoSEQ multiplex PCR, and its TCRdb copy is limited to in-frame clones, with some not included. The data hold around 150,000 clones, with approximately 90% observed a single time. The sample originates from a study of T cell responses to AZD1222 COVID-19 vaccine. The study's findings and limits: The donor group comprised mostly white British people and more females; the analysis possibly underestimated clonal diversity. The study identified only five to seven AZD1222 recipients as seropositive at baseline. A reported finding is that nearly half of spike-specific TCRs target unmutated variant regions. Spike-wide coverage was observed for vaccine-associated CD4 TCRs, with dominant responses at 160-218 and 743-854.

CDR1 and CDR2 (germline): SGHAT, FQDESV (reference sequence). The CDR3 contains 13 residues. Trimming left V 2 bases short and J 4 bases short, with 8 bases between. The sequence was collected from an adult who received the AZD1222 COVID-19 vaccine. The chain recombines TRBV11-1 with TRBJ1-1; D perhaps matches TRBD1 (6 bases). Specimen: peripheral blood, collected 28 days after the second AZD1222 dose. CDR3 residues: CASSLQGSTEAFF. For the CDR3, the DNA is TGTGCCAGCAGCTTACAGGGGTCCACTGAAGCTTTCTTT.